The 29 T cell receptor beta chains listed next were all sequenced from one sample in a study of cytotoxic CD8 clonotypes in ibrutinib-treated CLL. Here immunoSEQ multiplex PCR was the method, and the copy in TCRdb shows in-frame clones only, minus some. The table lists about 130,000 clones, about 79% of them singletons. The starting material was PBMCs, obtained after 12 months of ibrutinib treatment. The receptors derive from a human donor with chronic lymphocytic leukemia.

CDR3 loop: CASSPGPDGDGYTF. CDR3 nucleotide sequence: TGTGCCAGCAGTCCGGGCCCTGACGGGGATGGCTACACCTTC. The rearrangement uses TRBV2 and TRBJ1-2, with no clear D. Germline V gene sequence: CDR1 SNHLY, CDR2 FYNNEI. Trimming pared 5 bases from V and 6 bases from J, leaving 16 bases between. The CDR3 has 14 amino acids. Complete variable domain (other parts from reference TRBV2 and TRBJ1-2): EPEVTQTPSHQVTQMGQEVILRCVPISNHLYFYWYRQILGQKVEFLVSFYNNEISEKSEIFDDQFSVERPDGSNFTLKIRSTKLEDSAMYFCASSPGPDGDGYTFGSGTRLTVV.

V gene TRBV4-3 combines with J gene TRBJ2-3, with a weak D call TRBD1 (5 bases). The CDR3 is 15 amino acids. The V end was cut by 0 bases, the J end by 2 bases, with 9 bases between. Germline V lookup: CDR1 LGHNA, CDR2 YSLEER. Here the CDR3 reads CASSQEGRNTDTQYF. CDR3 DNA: TGCGCCAGCAGCCAAGAGGGGCGAAACACAGATACGCAGTATTTT.

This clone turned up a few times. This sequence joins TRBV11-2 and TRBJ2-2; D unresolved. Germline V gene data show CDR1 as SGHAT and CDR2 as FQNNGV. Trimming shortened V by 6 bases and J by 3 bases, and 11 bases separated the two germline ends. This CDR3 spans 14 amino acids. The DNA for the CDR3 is TGTGCCAGCAGATCCTCAACCCACACCGGGGAGCTGTTTTTT. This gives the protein CASRSSTHTGELFF.

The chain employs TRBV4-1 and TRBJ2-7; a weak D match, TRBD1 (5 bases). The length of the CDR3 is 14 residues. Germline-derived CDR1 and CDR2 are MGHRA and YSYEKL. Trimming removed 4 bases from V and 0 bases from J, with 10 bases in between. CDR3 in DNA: TGCGCCAGCAGCCGACAGACAAGCTCCTACGAGCAGTACTTC. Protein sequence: CASSRQTSSYEQYF.

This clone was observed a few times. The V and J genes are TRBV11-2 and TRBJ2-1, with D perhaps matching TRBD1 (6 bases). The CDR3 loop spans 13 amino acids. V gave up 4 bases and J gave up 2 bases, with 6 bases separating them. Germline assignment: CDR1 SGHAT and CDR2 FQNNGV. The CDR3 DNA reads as TGTGCCAGCAGCTACAGGGCCTACAATGAGCAGTTCTTC. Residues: CASSYRAYNEQFF.

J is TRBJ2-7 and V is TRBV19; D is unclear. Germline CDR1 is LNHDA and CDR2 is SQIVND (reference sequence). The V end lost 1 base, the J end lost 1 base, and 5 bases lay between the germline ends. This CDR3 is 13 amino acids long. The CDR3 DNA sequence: TGTGCCAGTAGTATAGCACAATCCTACGAGCAGTACTTC. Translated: CASSIAQSYEQYF.

The CDR3 region has the DNA TGTGCCAGCAGTGCTTTGGGGACAGGGGATGAGACCCAGTACTTC. This gives the protein CASSALGTGDETQYF. The V gene is TRBV6-1, the J gene TRBJ2-5; 10 nucleotides line up with TRBD1. CDR1 and CDR2 (germline): MNHNS, SASEGT. V lost 4 bases, J lost 5 bases, and 7 bases stayed unmatched. CDR3 length: 15 amino acids.

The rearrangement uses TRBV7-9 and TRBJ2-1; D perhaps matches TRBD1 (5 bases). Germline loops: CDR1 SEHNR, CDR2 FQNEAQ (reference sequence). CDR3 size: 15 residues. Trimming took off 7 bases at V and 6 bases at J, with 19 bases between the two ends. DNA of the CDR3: TGTGCCAGCATATTCGATGGGGCCCCTCCCAATGAGCAGTTCTTC. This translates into CASIFDGAPPNEQFF.

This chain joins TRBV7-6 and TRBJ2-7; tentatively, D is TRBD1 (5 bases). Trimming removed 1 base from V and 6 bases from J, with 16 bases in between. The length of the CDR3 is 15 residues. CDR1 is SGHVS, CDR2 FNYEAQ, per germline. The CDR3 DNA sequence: TGTGCCAGCAGCTTAGTAGCAGGGATGGTAGGCGAGCAGTACTTC. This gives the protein CASSLVAGMVGEQYF. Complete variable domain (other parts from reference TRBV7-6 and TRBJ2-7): GAGVSQSPRYKVTKRGQDVALRCDPISGHVSLYWYRQALGQGPEFLTYFNYEAQQDKSGLPNDRFSAERPEGSISTLTIQRTEQRDSAMYRCASSLVAGMVGEQYFGPGTRLTVT.

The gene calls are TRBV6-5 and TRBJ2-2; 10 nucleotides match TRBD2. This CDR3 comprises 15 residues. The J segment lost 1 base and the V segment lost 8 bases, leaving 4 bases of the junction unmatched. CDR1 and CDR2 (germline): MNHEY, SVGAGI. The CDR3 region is CASGIAGGNTGELFF. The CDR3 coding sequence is TGTGCCAGCGGTATAGCGGGGGGGAACACCGGGGAGCTGTTTTTT.

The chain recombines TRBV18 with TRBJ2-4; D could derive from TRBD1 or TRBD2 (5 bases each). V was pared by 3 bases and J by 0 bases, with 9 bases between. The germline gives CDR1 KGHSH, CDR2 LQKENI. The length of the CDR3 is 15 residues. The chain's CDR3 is CASSPGALAKNIQYF. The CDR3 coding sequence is TGTGCCAGCTCACCCGGGGCGCTAGCCAAAAACATTCAGTACTTC. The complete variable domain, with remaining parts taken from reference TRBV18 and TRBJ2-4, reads NAGVMQNPRHLVRRRGQEARLRCSPMKGHSHVYWYRQLPEEGLKFMVYLQKENIIDESGMPKERFSAEFPKEGPSILRIQQVVRGDSAAYFCASSPGALAKNIQYFGAGTRLSVL.

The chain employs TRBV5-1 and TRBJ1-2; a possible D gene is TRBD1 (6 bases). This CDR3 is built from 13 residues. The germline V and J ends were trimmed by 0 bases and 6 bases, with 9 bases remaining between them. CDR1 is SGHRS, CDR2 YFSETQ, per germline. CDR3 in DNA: TGCGCCAGCAGCTTGGCAGGGGACGATGGCTACACCTTC. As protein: CASSLAGDDGYTF.

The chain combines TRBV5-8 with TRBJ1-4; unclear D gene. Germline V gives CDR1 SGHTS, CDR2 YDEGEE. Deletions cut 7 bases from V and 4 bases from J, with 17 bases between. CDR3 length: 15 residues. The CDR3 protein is CASELGAGINEKLFF. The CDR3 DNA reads TGTGCCAGCGAGCTTGGAGCGGGGATTAATGAAAAACTGTTTTTT. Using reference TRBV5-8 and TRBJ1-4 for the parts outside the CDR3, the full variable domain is EAGVTQSPTHLIKTRGQQATLRCSPISGHTSVYWYQQALGLGLQFLLWYDEGEERNRGNFPPRFSGRQFPNYSSELNVNALELEDSALYLCASELGAGINEKLFFGSGTQLSVL.

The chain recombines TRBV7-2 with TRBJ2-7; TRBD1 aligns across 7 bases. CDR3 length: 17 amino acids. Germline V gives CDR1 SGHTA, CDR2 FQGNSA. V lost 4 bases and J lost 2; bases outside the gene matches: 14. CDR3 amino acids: CASSYLPGQKNTYEQYF. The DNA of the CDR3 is TGTGCCAGCAGCTACCTACCGGGACAGAAGAATACCTACGAGCAGTACTTC.

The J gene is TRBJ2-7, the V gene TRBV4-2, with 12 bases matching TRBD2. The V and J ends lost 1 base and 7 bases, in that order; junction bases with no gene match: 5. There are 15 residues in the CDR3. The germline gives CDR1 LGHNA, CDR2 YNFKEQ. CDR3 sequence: CASSQVTSGRGEQYF. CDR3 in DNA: TGTGCCAGCAGCCAAGTGACTAGCGGGAGAGGTGAGCAGTACTTC.

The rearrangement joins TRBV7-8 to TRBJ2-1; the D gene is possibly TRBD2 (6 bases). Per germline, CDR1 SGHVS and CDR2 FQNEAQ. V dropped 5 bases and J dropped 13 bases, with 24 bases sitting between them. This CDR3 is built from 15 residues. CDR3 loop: CASSNWRGVSPIQFF. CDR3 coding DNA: TGTGCCAGCAGCAACTGGAGGGGCGTCAGTCCAATTCAGTTCTTC.

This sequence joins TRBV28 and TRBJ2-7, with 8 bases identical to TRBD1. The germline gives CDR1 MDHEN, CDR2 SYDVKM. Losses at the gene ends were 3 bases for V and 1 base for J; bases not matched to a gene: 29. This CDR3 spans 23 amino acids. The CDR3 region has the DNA TGTGCCAGCAGTTTTTTAGGGACAGGACGAAATAAAACCCAAAAATCTCGGTCCTACGAGCAGTACTTC. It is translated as CASSFLGTGRNKTQKSRSYEQYF.

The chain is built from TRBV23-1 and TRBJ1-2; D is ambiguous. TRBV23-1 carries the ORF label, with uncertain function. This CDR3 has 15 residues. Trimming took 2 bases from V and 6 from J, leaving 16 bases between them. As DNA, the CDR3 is TGCGCCAGCAGTCAACACCCCTCGCCCGGGAATGGCTACACCTTC. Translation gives CASSQHPSPGNGYTF.

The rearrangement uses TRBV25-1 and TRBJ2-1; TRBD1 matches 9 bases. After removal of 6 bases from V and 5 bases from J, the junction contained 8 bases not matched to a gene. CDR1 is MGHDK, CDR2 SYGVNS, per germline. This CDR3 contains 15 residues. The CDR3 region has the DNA TGTGCCAGCAGCCCGACGGGGACAGGGAACAATGAGCAGTTCTTC. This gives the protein CASSPTGTGNNEQFF.

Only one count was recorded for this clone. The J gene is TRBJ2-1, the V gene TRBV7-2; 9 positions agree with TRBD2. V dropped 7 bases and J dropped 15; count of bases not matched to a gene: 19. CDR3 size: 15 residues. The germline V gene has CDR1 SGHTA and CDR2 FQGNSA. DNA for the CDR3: TGTGCCAGCACCCTAGGGCCCCCAGCGGGGGGCCGGGGGTTCTTC. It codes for CASTLGPPAGGRGFF.

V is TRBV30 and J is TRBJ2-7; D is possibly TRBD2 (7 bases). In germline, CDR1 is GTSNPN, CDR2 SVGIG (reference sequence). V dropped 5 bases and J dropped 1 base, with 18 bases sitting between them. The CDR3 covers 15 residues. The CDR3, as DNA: TGTGCCTGGTCCCTTGGAGGGGGAGGGTCCTACGAGCAGTACTTC. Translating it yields CAWSLGGGGSYEQYF.

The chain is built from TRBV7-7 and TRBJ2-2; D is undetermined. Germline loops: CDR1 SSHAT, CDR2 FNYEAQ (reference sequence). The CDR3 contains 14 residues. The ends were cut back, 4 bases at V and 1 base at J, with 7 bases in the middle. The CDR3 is CASSSLKNTGELFF. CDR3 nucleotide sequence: TGTGCCAGCAGCTCACTGAAGAACACCGGGGAGCTGTTTTTT.

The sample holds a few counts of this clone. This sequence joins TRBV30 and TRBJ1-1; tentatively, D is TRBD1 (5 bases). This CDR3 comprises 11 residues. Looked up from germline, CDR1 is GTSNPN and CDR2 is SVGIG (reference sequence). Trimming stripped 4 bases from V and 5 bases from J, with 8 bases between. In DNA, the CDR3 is TGTGCCTGGACCCACAGGACTGAAGCTTTCTTT. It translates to CAWTHRTEAFF.

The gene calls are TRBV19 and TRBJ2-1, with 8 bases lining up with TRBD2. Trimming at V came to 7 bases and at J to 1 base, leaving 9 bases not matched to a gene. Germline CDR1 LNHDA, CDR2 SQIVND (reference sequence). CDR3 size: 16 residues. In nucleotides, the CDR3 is TGTGCCAGTAAATCAGGACTAGCTGAATCCTACAATGAGCAGTTCTTC. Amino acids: CASKSGLAESYNEQFF.

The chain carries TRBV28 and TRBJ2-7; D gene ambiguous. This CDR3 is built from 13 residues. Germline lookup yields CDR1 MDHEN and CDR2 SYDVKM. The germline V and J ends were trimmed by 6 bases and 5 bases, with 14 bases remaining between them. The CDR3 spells CASRGQGFDEQYF. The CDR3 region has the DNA TGTGCCAGCAGGGGTCAAGGGTTCGACGAGCAGTACTTC.

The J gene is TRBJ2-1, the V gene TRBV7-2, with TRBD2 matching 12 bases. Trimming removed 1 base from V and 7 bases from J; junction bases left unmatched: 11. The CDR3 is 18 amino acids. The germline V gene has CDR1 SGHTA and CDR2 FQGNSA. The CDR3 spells CASSLGFGLAGGGNEQFF. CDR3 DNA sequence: TGTGCCAGCAGCTTAGGGTTTGGGCTAGCGGGAGGGGGGAATGAGCAGTTCTTC.

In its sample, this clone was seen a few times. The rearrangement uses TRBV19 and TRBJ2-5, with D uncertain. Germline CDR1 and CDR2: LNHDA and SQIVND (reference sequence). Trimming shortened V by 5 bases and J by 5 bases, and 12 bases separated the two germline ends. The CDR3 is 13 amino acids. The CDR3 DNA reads TGTGCCAGTAGTGCGTCATGGGTTGAGACCCAGTACTTC. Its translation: CASSASWVETQYF.

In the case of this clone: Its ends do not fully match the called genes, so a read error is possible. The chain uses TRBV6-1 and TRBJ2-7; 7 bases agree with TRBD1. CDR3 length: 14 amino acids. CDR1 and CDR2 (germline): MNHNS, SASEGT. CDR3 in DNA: TGTGCCAGCAGCGAAGGGACAGCGATCTACGAGCAGTACTTC. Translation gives CASSEGTAIYEQYF.

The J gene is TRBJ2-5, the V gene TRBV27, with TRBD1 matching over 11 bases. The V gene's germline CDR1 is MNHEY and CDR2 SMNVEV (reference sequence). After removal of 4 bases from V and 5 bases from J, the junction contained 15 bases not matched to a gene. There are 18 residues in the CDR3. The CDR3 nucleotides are TGTGCCAGCAGTTCGGACAGGGGGCGATTTATATCTGAGGAGACCCAGTACTTC. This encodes CASSSDRGRFISEETQYF.